These 27 T cell receptor beta chains came from one sample sequenced in a study of T cells expressing NK-cell markers. After re-calling the 5' RACE reads, TCRdb lists one entry per CDR3 protein, DNA absent. This listing includes over 350,000 distinct CDR3 sequences. The sequenced material came from blood T cells: a sorted CD56 or NKG2C T cell subset, CD4+ or CD8+ T cells, or bulk PBMC T cells (not recorded which). All receptors derive from a woman aged 50 to 60 in good health.

This chain links TRBV5-1 with TRBJ1-1. The length of the CDR3 is 15 residues. The germline V gene has CDR1 SGHRS and CDR2 YFSETQ. The CDR3 protein is CASSSGPFRNTEAFF. The whole variable domain, filled in from reference TRBV5-1 and TRBJ1-1, reads KAGVTQTPRYLIKTRGQQVTLSCSPISGHRSVSWYQQTPGQGLQFLFEYFSETQRNKGNFPGRFSGRQFSNSRSEMNVSTLELGDSALYLCASSSGPFRNTEAFFGQGTRLTVV.

The V gene is TRBV18, the J gene TRBJ2-3; TCRdb names TRBD2, which stays unverified in the absence of DNA. This CDR3 is 15 amino acids long. Per germline, CDR1 KGHSH and CDR2 LQKENI. This CDR3 is CASSPLSGSEDTQYF.

The genes are TRBV5-1 and TRBJ2-3; the TRBD1 assignment by TCRdb is unverifiable without DNA. From germline, CDR1 is SGHRS and CDR2 YFSETQ. This CDR3 spans 15 amino acids. The CDR3 spells CASSARDIGTDTQYF.

The chain couples TRBV11-2 to TRBJ2-3; the TCRdb D gene call, TRBD1, has no DNA to confirm it. The CDR3 has 20 amino acids. CDR1 and CDR2 from the germline V gene are SGHAT and FQNNGV. The CDR3 here is CASSHQSTFRGVLDTDTQYF.

J is TRBJ1-5 and V is TRBV2. The CDR3 length is 16 residues. CDR1 is SNHLY and CDR2 is FYNNEI in the germline V gene. The CDR3 loop reads CASSEADGPINQPQHF.

The chain's CDR3 is CASASLGGGTHNEQFF. The chain links TRBV2 to TRBJ2-1; without DNA, the TCRdb call of TRBD2 cannot be checked. The CDR3 runs to 16 residues. The V gene's germline CDR1 is SNHLY and CDR2 FYNNEI.

This rearrangement joins TRBV7-7 to TRBJ2-5; TCRdb indicates TRBD1, and absent DNA this call remains unverified. From germline, CDR1 is SSHAT and CDR2 FNYEAQ (reference sequence). The CDR3 is 15 amino acids. The CDR3 loop is CASSLGTRGQETQYF.

The V gene is TRBV2, the J gene TRBJ2-1; the TCRdb D gene call, TRBD1, has no DNA to confirm it. Germline V gene sequence: CDR1 SNHLY, CDR2 FYNNEI. The CDR3 spans 12 residues. Here the CDR3 reads CAGGTAYNEQFF.

The V call is TRBV18, the J call TRBJ2-7; TCRdb gives TRBD2 as the D gene, but with no DNA this cannot be confirmed. This CDR3 is built from 15 residues. Germline assignment: CDR1 KGHSH and CDR2 LQKENI. The CDR3 sequence is CASSRSRAGTYEQYF.

The chain has TRBV29-1 and TRBJ2-7. CDR1 and CDR2 from the germline V gene are SQVTM and ANQGSEA. This CDR3 is built from 13 residues. The CDR3 loop is CSVVSLASYEQYF.

The rearrangement links TRBV7-9 to TRBJ2-2. This CDR3 is built from 13 residues. Germline loops: CDR1 SEHNR, CDR2 FQNEAQ (reference sequence). The CDR3 reads CASSLSNAGELFF.

The chain recombines TRBV29-1 with TRBJ2-5; the TCRdb call, TRBD1, lacks DNA for checking. CDR1 and CDR2 (germline): SQVTM, ANQGSEA. This CDR3 contains 11 residues. This CDR3 reads CSVSGSQTQYF. The full variable domain, completed using reference TRBV29-1 and TRBJ2-5, is SAVISQKPSRDICQRGTSLTIQCQVDSQVTMMFWYRQQPGQSLTLIATANQGSEATYESGFVIDKFPISRPNLTFSTLTVSNMSPEDSSIYLCSVSGSQTQYFGPGTRLLVL.

The V gene is TRBV5-1, the J gene TRBJ2-3. This CDR3 is 15 amino acids long. Germline V CDR1 and CDR2: SGHRS, YFSETQ. This CDR3 reads CASSLVDTSTDTQYF.

The rearrangement links TRBV7-3 to TRBJ1-6; with no DNA, the TCRdb D assignment of TRBD1 cannot be verified. The CDR3 consists of 13 residues. In germline, CDR1 is SGHTA, CDR2 FQGTGA. The CDR3 is CASSSDRGSPLHF.

The V gene is TRBV12-3 or TRBV12-4, the J gene TRBJ1-1; TCRdb indicates TRBD1, and absent DNA this call remains unverified. This CDR3 region has 14 residues. The CDR3 loop reads CASSTRDRAAEAFF.

The chain combines TRBV7-8 with TRBJ2-7; lacking DNA, the TRBD1 call made by TCRdb goes unchecked. This CDR3 has 14 amino acids. Germline V gene lookup returns CDR1 SGHVS and CDR2 FQNEAQ. This chain's CDR3 is CASSSLVLGNEQYF. The complete variable domain, with remaining parts taken from reference TRBV7-8 and TRBJ2-7, reads GAGVSQSPRYKVAKRGQDVALRCDPISGHVSLFWYQQALGQGPEFLTYFQNEAQLDKSGLPSDRFFAERPEGSVSTLKIQRTQQEDSAVYLCASSSLVLGNEQYFGPGTRLTVT.

The V and J genes are TRBV5-1 and TRBJ1-1; TCRdb names TRBD1, which stays unverified in the absence of DNA. CDR1 is SGHRS, CDR2 YFSETQ, per germline. The CDR3 covers 17 residues. CDR3 region: CASRQTGTGKGDTEAFF.

The chain links TRBV2 to TRBJ1-6. Germline V gives CDR1 SNHLY, CDR2 FYNNEI. The CDR3 has 14 residues. The CDR3 spells CASSDLGGNSPLHF.

The rearrangement links TRBV7-9 to TRBJ1-1. Germline V gene data show CDR1 as SEHNR and CDR2 as FQNEAQ (reference sequence). The CDR3 is 14 amino acids. The CDR3 here is CASSLVGISTEAFF.

This chain uses TRBV4-1 with TRBJ2-2; with no DNA, the TCRdb D assignment of TRBD1 cannot be verified. The CDR3 length is 13 residues. Looked up from germline, CDR1 is MGHRA and CDR2 is YSYEKL. CDR3 amino acids: CASKGRDTGELFF.

V gene TRBV12-3 or TRBV12-4 combines with J gene TRBJ2-1; TCRdb's D call of TRBD2 is untestable without DNA. The CDR3 spans 14 residues. CDR3 amino acids: CASRTGTSGTEQFF.

The chain has TRBV5-6 and TRBJ1-1; TCRdb indicates TRBD1, and absent DNA this call remains unverified. This CDR3 contains 17 residues. CDR1 is SGHDT and CDR2 is YYEEEE in the germline V gene. The CDR3 spells CASSLEGQGRRNTEAFF.

The chain recombines TRBV18 with TRBJ1-5; TCRdb's assignment of TRBD1 cannot be checked, as there is no DNA. Per germline, CDR1 KGHSH and CDR2 LQKENI. The CDR3 totals 17 residues. Here the CDR3 reads CASSPRNPGQGYQPQHF.

The chain employs TRBV11-2 and TRBJ1-5; as DNA is missing, the TRBD1 call by TCRdb cannot be tested. CDR1 and CDR2 (germline): SGHAT, FQNNGV. The CDR3 sequence is 16 residues long. CDR3 residues: CASSLDGPLGGQPQHF. The variable domain in full, with the rest retrieved from reference TRBV11-2 and TRBJ1-5, is EAGVAQSPRYKIIEKRQSVAFWCNPISGHATLYWYQQILGQGPKLLIQFQNNGVVDDSQLPKDRFSAERLKGVDSTLKIQPAKLEDSAVYLCASSLDGPLGGQPQHFGDGTRLSIL.

The CDR3 reads CASSVGAGTTDTQYF. The chain couples TRBV9 to TRBJ2-3; TCRdb designates TRBD1, a call that cannot be tested without DNA. The CDR3 has 15 amino acids. The germline V gene has CDR1 SGDLS and CDR2 YYNGEE.

CDR3 sequence reads: CASSLGLAGEETQYF. The rearrangement links TRBV11-3 to TRBJ2-5; TCRdb's D call, TRBD2, is unchecked because there is no DNA. The CDR3 runs 15 residues. CDR1 is SGHNT and CDR2 is YENEEA in the germline V gene.

The gene calls are TRBV11-2 and TRBJ2-1; absent DNA, TCRdb's TRBD2 call cannot be checked. The CDR3 loop spans 18 amino acids. Germline V lookup: CDR1 SGHAT, CDR2 FQNNGV. The chain's CDR3 is CASSLRLAGMGDGNEQFF.